One TCR beta chain is described in this entry. Its matching antigen is unknown. It was RNA transcripts that yielded the amplified TCR beta CDR3 regions. The TCR CDR3 first-round RT-PCR relied on the HTBI primer set. TCRdb fed the multiplex PCR reads into MiXCR, producing one record per CDR3 protein. The sample consists of under 700,000 distinct CDR3 sequences, approximately 44% of them appearing once. The record originates from a study of T cells in Graves' hyperthyroidism and ophthalmopathy. Study results and limitations: Most thyroid clonotypes expanded above 0.001 were also detected in blood.

Hyperthyroidism of Graves' type that showed no ophthalmopathy progression within 18 months was stable. With a duration under 2 months, the hyperthyroidism was newly diagnosed in patients aged 18 to 65. On the basis of clinical symptoms, serum thyroxine and TRAb, thyroid ultrasound and orbital computed tomography, diagnoses were made. CDR1 and CDR2 from the germline V gene are SGHTA and FQGNSA. The CDR3 totals 14 residues. Between the trimmed V and J ends, which lost 5 bases and 4 bases, there was a span of 9 bases. This sequence originates from a young woman with Graves' hyperthyroidism. The gene calls are TRBV7-2 and TRBJ2-6, with TRBD1 as a possible D gene (6 bases). Material for sequencing was peripheral blood or thyroid tissue (not recorded which). CDR3 sequence (DNA): TGTGCCAGCAGCATTGGACAGGGGGCCAACGTCCTGACTTTC. Protein product: CASSIGQGANVLTF.